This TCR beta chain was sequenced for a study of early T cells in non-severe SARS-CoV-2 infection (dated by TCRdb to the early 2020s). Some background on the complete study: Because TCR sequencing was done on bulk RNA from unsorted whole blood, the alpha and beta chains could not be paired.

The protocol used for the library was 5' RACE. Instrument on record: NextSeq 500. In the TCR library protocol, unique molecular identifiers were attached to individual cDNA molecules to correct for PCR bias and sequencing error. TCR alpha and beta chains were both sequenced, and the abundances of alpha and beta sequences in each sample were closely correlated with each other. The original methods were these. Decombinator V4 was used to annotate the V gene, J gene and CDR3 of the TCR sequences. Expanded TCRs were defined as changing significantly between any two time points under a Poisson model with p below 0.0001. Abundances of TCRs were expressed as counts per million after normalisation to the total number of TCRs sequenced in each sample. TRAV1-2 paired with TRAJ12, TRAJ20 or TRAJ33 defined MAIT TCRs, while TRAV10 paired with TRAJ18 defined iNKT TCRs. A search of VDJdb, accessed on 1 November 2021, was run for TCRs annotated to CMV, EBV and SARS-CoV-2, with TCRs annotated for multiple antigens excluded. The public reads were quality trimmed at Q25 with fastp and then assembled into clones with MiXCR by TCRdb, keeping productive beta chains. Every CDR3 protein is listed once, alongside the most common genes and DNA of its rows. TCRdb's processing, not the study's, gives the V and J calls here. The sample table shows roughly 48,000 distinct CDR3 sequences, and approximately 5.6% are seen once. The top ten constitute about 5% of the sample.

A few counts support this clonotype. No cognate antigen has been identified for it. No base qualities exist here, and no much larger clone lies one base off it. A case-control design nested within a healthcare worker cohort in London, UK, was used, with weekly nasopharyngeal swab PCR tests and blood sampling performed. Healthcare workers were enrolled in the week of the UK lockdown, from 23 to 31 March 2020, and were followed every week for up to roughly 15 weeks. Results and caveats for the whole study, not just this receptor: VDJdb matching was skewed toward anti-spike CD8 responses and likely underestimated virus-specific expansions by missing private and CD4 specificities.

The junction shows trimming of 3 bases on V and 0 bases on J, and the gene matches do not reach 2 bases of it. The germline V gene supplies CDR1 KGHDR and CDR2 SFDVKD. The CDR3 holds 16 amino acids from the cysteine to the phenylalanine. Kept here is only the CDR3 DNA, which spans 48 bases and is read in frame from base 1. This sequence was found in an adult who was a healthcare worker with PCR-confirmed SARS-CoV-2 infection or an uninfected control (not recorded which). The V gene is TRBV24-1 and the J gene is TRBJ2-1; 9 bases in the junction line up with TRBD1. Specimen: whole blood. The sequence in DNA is TGTGCCACCAGTGATAGGGGACAGGGCTCCTACAATGAGCAGTTCTTC. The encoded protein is CATSDRGQGSYNEQFF.